These 29 T cell receptor beta chains share one sample of origin, sequenced in a study of PD-1 blockade in classical Hodgkin lymphoma (dated by TCRdb to 2018 to 2021). Library generation was performed with the immunoSEQ multiplex PCR assay. In its TCRdb copy, this immuneACCESS table keeps in-frame sequences only and misses some clones. Where compared with another copy, unresolved V genes explain less than half of these, and the others have no known cause. A total of around 30,000 clones appear in this sample, 82% of them only once. The top ten constitute 25% to 40% of the sample. The sample's time point label is to be understood as: cycle 1 day 1 (C1D1), immediately before nivolumab initiation. Relapse after autologous stem cell transplantation had occurred in all trial patients, and cohorts A, B and C were distinguished by prior brentuximab vedotin exposure. The sequencing here drew on peripheral blood mononuclear cells (PBMCs), taken at baseline. The receptors were gathered from a human donor with classical Hodgkin lymphoma.

The V call is TRBV20-1, the J call TRBJ2-1; weak D call: TRBD1 (5 bases). CDR1 is DFQATT, CDR2 SNEGSKA, per germline (reference sequence). V dropped 3 bases and J dropped 8 bases, with 8 bases sitting between them. This CDR3 spans 11 amino acids. CDR3 nucleotide sequence: TGCAGTGCTAGTCCACAGGATGAGCAGTTCTTC. This encodes CSASPQDEQFF.

The chain has TRBV7-3 and TRBJ2-5; D unresolved. In germline, CDR1 is SGHTA, CDR2 FQGTGA. Trimming cost V 3 bases and J 0 bases, with 5 bases left between them. CDR3 length equals 13 residues. CDR3 coding DNA: TGTGCCAGCAGCTTGGCAGACCAAGAGACCCAGTACTTC. Its protein product is CASSLADQETQYF.

The chain uses TRBV5-4 and TRBJ1-2; no reliable D call. V gave up 0 bases and J gave up 5 bases, with 8 bases separating them. Germline CDR1 is SGHNT and CDR2 is YYREEE (reference sequence). The CDR3 loop spans 13 amino acids. CDR3 residues: CASSLDVGYGYTF. The CDR3 nucleotides read TGTGCCAGCAGCTTGGACGTGGGTTATGGCTACACCTTC.

The genes are TRBV5-1 and TRBJ1-2; 7 bases agree with TRBD1. Germline CDR1 SGHRS, CDR2 YFSETQ. CDR3 size: 14 residues. Trimming cost V 0 bases and J 4 bases; bases outside gene matches: 3. The CDR3 nucleotides read TGCGCCAGCAGCTTGGGGGACAGAGCCTATGGCTACACCTTC. Translated: CASSLGDRAYGYTF.

CDR3 in amino acids: CSVGGQGVFGYTF. In DNA form, the CDR3 reads TGCAGCGTTGGGGGACAGGGGGTTTTTGGCTACACCTTC. J is TRBJ1-2 and V is TRBV29-1; TRBD1 matches 11 bases. CDR1 and CDR2 from the germline V gene are SQVTM and ANQGSEA. The J segment lost 7 bases and the V segment lost 4 bases, leaving 5 bases of the junction unmatched. The CDR3 runs 13 residues.

The chain has TRBV19 and TRBJ2-3, with D possibly TRBD1 on 6 matching bases. The germline gives CDR1 LNHDA, CDR2 SQIVND (reference sequence). The V and J ends lost 3 bases and 2 bases respectively, with 9 bases between them. This CDR3 comprises 14 residues. CDR3 nucleotide sequence: TGTGCCAGTAGTATTGGGGGCTTCACAGATACGCAGTATTTT. Translation: CASSIGGFTDTQYF. The full variable domain, in which reference TRBV19 and TRBJ2-3 provide the parts outside the CDR3, is DGGITQSPKYLFRKEGQNVTLSCEQNLNHDAMYWYRQDPGQGLRLIYYSQIVNDFQKGDIAEGYSVSREKKESFPLTVTSAQKNPTAFYLCASSIGGFTDTQYFGPGTRLTVL.

This clone came up a few times. The chain employs TRBV7-3 and TRBJ2-6; possible D gene TRBD2, 6 bases. Trimming shortened V by 6 bases and J by 2 bases, and 14 bases separated the two germline ends. Germline lookup yields CDR1 SGHTA and CDR2 FQGTGA. This CDR3 comprises 16 residues. The CDR3 here is CASSQRSGAGANVLTF. The DNA of the CDR3 is TGTGCCAGCAGTCAAAGATCGGGGGCTGGGGCCAACGTCCTGACTTTC.

The DNA of the CDR3 is TGTGCCAGCAGCTTATATGGGGGTCAAGAGACCCAGTACTTC. Its protein is CASSLYGGQETQYF. The chain employs TRBV7-3 and TRBJ2-5; TRBD1 or TRBD2 may be the D gene (5 bases each). The length of the CDR3 is 14 residues. Trimming stripped 2 bases from V and 2 bases from J, with 9 bases between. Germline V CDR1 and CDR2: SGHTA, FQGTGA.

The chain joins TRBV29-1 to TRBJ1-6; 7 nucleotides match TRBD1. Germline assignment: CDR1 SQVTM and CDR2 ANQGSEA. The V and J ends lost 2 bases and 14 bases, in that order; junction bases with no gene match: 12. This CDR3 has 14 residues. The CDR3 is CSVETGDPPPTLHF. In nucleotides, the CDR3 is TGCAGCGTTGAAACAGGGGATCCCCCCCCAACCCTCCACTTT.

The chain has TRBV7-3 and TRBJ1-3, with D maybe TRBD1 (6 bases). This CDR3 has 16 residues. CDR1 and CDR2 from the germline V gene are SGHTA and FQGTGA. V lost 5 bases and J 4 bases, leaving 18 bases between the germline ends. The chain's CDR3 is CASSPYQQGLGNTIYF. CDR3 nucleotide sequence: TGTGCCAGCAGCCCATACCAACAGGGTCTCGGAAACACCATATATTTT. The variable domain in full, with the rest retrieved from reference TRBV7-3 and TRBJ1-3, is GAGVSQTPSNKVTEKGKYVELRCDPISGHTALYWYRQSLGQGPEFLIYFQGTGAADDSGLPNDRFFAVRPEGSVSTLKIQRTERGDSAVYLCASSPYQQGLGNTIYFGEGSWLTVV.

This chain uses TRBV6-1 with TRBJ1-6; D is ambiguous. CDR3 length: 14 residues. Germline V lookup: CDR1 MNHNS, CDR2 SASEGT. V lost 8 bases to trimming and J lost 4 bases, with 12 bases between them. The CDR3 bases are TGTGCCAGCGCGACGGACGGGTATAATTCACCCCTCCACTTT. This translates into CASATDGYNSPLHF.

The V and J genes are TRBV6-5 and TRBJ1-2; D may be TRBD1 (6 bases). In germline, CDR1 is MNHEY, CDR2 SVGAGI. The CDR3 is 13 residues long. Trimming removed 6 bases at V and 2 bases at J, with 10 bases between. CDR3 sequence: CASRITGNYGYTF. CDR3 in DNA: TGTGCCAGCAGGATAACAGGGAACTATGGCTACACCTTC.

This sequence joins TRBV19 and TRBJ2-2; 7 bases are shared with TRBD2. CDR3 length equals 12 residues. Unmatched junction bases numbered 4, after V lost 9 bases and J lost 6 bases. From germline, CDR1 is LNHDA and CDR2 SQIVND (reference sequence). The CDR3 DNA sequence: TGTGCCAGCGGGGGGTATTCCGGGGAGCTGTTTTTT. It is translated as CASGGYSGELFF.

This chain uses TRBV7-9 with TRBJ1-3; the match to TRBD1 covers 9 bases. The CDR3 spans 16 residues. The germline V gene has CDR1 SEHNR and CDR2 FQNEAQ (reference sequence). The trim removed 0 bases at V and 3 bases at J, leaving 3 bases unmatched. CDR3 amino acids: CASSLAAGQGGNTIYF. CDR3 DNA: TGTGCCAGCAGCTTAGCGGCGGGACAGGGTGGAAACACCATATATTTT.

This chain uses TRBV28 with TRBJ1-2; TRBD1 is a possible D gene (5 bases). The CDR3 totals 15 residues. The germline CDR1 and CDR2 sequences are MDHEN and SYDVKM. V was trimmed by 7 bases and J by 7 bases, leaving 22 bases between them. The CDR3 nucleotides are TGTGCCAGCACCCCGGGCGGGGCGCAAGAGGTTGGCTACACCTTC. Protein sequence: CASTPGGAQEVGYTF.

The rearrangement uses TRBV30 and TRBJ2-5; D gene ambiguous. Per the germline V gene, CDR1 is GTSNPN and CDR2 is SVGIG (reference sequence). The length of the CDR3 is 13 residues. V dropped 4 bases and J dropped 5 bases, with 14 bases sitting between them. In nucleotides, the CDR3 is TGTGCCTGGACATGGCCAGCCGGGGAGACCCAGTACTTC. It is translated as CAWTWPAGETQYF.

The chain has TRBV7-2 and TRBJ2-2; a possible D gene is TRBD1 (5 bases). Germline CDR1 is SGHTA and CDR2 is FQGNSA. The CDR3 runs 13 residues. V was clipped by 1 base and J by 5 bases, with 5 bases between them. The CDR3 here is CASSLEGTGELFF. CDR3 coding DNA: TGTGCCAGCAGCTTAGAGGGGACCGGGGAGCTGTTTTTT.

The chain employs TRBV6-6 and TRBJ2-1; 8 positions match TRBD1. Germline V gene sequence: CDR1 MNHNY, CDR2 SVGAGI (reference sequence). The CDR3 spans 13 residues. Trimming removed 2 bases from V and 8 bases from J; junction bases left unmatched: 2. The CDR3 DNA sequence: TGTGCCAGCAGTTACCCAGGGGGCCATGAGCAGTTCTTC. Amino acids: CASSYPGGHEQFF.

On this clone: The sample contains more than one DNA sequence encoding this CDR3. CDR3 in DNA: TGTGCCAGCAGCTTCGGACAGGGGGCCGATGAGCAGTACTTC. Amino acid sequence: CASSFGQGADEQYF. The chain combines TRBV5-4 with TRBJ2-7; 11 nucleotides agree with TRBD1. The CDR3 runs to 14 residues. In germline, CDR1 is SGHNT, CDR2 YYREEE (reference sequence). V lost 2 bases and J lost 7; bases outside the gene matches: 5.

This chain connects TRBV2 to TRBJ2-1; 7 nucleotides line up with TRBD2. Germline CDR1 reads SNHLY; CDR2 reads FYNNEI. With 6 bases clipped from V and 2 bases from J, the junction kept 7 bases outside the gene matches. The CDR3 has 15 amino acids. The CDR3: CASSSVAGAYNEQFF. DNA of the CDR3: TGTGCCAGCAGCAGCGTGGCGGGGGCCTACAATGAGCAGTTCTTC.

V gene TRBV4-3 combines with J gene TRBJ2-1; 9 bases are shared with TRBD2. Germline V gene lookup returns CDR1 LGHNA and CDR2 YSLEER. Trimming at V came to 1 base and at J to 5 bases, leaving 3 bases not matched to a gene. This CDR3 has 15 residues. The CDR3: CASSQATSGHNEQFF. CDR3 nucleotides: TGCGCCAGCAGCCAAGCAACTAGCGGGCACAATGAGCAGTTCTTC.

This clone was counted once. This rearrangement joins TRBV19 to TRBJ1-1; TRBD1 might be the D (6 bases). V was trimmed by 3 bases and J by 5 bases, leaving 13 bases between them. Germline V CDR1 and CDR2: LNHDA, SQIVND (reference sequence). The CDR3 runs 14 residues. The CDR3 sequence: CASSILGQRTEAFF. DNA for the CDR3: TGTGCCAGTAGTATCTTGGGACAACGAACTGAAGCTTTCTTT.

The chain combines TRBV9 with TRBJ2-7, with TRBD1 matching over 7 bases. The germline V gene encodes CDR1 SGDLS and CDR2 YYNGEE. The CDR3 totals 15 residues. Losses at the gene ends were 4 bases for V and 3 bases for J; bases not matched to a gene: 10. The CDR3 region is CASSWGQNFNYEQYF. CDR3 sequence (DNA): TGTGCCAGCAGCTGGGGACAGAATTTCAACTACGAGCAGTACTTC. Combining the CDR3 with reference TRBV9 and TRBJ2-7 gives the whole variable domain DSGVTQTPKHLITATGQRVTLRCSPRSGDLSVYWYQQSLDQGLQFLIQYYNGEERAKGNILERFSAQQFPDLHSELNLSSLELGDSALYFCASSWGQNFNYEQYFGPGTRLTVT.

The chain couples TRBV2 to TRBJ2-1; no definite D call. CDR1 is SNHLY, CDR2 FYNNEI, per germline. The V gene lost 7 bases and the J gene lost 7 bases, with 8 bases spanning the gap. The CDR3 has 11 amino acids. DNA for the CDR3: TGTGCCAGCACCCAGGTAAATGAGCAGTTCTTC. This translates into CASTQVNEQFF.

V gene TRBV7-9 combines with J gene TRBJ1-1; the D is unclear. This CDR3 contains 13 residues. The V end was cut by 5 bases, the J end by 5 bases, with 12 bases between. Looked up from germline, CDR1 is SEHNR and CDR2 is FQNEAQ (reference sequence). The CDR3 DNA is TGTGCCAGCAGCCAAAATGACGAGACTGAAGCTTTCTTT. Protein: CASSQNDETEAFF. Full variable domain (remainder filled in from reference TRBV7-9 and TRBJ1-1): DTGVSQNPRHKITKRGQNVTFRCDPISEHNRLYWYRQTLGQGPEFLTYFQNEAQLEKSRLLSDRFSAERPKGSFSTLEIQRTEQGDSAMYLCASSQNDETEAFFGQGTRLTVV.

Concerning this clone: In the same sample, other DNA sequences code for this CDR3. The rearrangement links TRBV5-4 to TRBJ2-1, with 8 bases matching TRBD1. With V trimmed by 3 bases and J by 0 bases, 2 bases remained unmatched. CDR1 SGHNT and CDR2 YYREEE come from the germline V gene (reference sequence). The length of the CDR3 is 15 residues. The chain's CDR3 is CASSSGQGSYNEQFF. CDR3 DNA sequence: TGTGCCAGCAGCTCCGGACAGGGCTCCTACAATGAGCAGTTCTTC. The whole variable domain, remainder taken from reference TRBV5-4 and TRBJ2-1, is ETGVTQSPTHLIKTRGQQVTLRCSSQSGHNTVSWYQQALGQGPQFIFQYYREEENGRGNFPPRFSGLQFPNYSSELNVNALELDDSALYLCASSSGQGSYNEQFFGPGTRLTVL.

The chain joins TRBV10-3 to TRBJ2-2, with 7 bases lining up with TRBD1. Trimming took 10 bases from V and 6 from J; bases not matched to a gene: 14. The germline gives CDR1 ENHRY, CDR2 SYGVKD. This CDR3 spans 15 amino acids. CDR3 nucleotides: TGTGCCACGGCGCACAGGGGTCGACAGGCCGGGGAGCTGTTTTTT. Translation gives CATAHRGRQAGELFF.

Notes on this clone: One junction end does not reproduce the germline sequence, and a read error may be involved. Here the CDR3 DNA reads TGTGCCAGTAGTCCCCGGACAGGGGGCGGGCAGCTGTTTTTT. Protein sequence: CASSPRTGGGQLFF. The chain employs TRBV19 and TRBJ2-2; 11 positions agree with TRBD1. Germline-derived CDR1 and CDR2 are LNHDA and SQIVND (reference sequence). CDR3 length: 14 amino acids.

V gene TRBV18 combines with J gene TRBJ2-1, with 9 bases aligning to TRBD1. Germline CDR1 KGHSH, CDR2 LQKENI. V shed 3 bases, J shed 4 bases, and the junction held 4 bases outside the gene matches. The CDR3 sequence is 15 residues long. CDR3 DNA sequence: TGTGCCAGCTCACCTTCCGGGACAGGGTACAATGAGCAGTTCTTC. Translating it yields CASSPSGTGYNEQFF.